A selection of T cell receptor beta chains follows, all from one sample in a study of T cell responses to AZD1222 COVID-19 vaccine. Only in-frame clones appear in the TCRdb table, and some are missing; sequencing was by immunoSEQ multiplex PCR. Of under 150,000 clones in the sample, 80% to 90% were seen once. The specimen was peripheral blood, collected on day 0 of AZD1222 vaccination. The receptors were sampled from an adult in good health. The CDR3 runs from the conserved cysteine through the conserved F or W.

CDR3 protein: CASDRHNSPLHF; V gene: TRBV30; CDR3 length: 12
CDR3 protein: CASNAGGNTGELFF; V gene: TRBV2; CDR3 length: 14
CDR3 protein: CASRGTGMDYGYTF; V gene: TRBV19; CDR3 length: 14
CDR3 protein: CASSLRGRVLEEANPYEQYF; V gene: TRBV13; CDR3 length: 20
CDR3 protein: CASVGPLNTIYF; V gene: TRBV3-1/TRBV3-2; CDR3 length: 12
CDR3 protein: CAWSELGGGITDTQYF; V gene: TRBV30; CDR3 length: 16
CDR3 protein: CASSRGGGGQPQHF; V gene: TRBV5-5; CDR3 length: 14
CDR3 protein: CASRREGLNTEAFF; V gene: TRBV30; CDR3 length: 14
CDR3 protein: CASSRIGVAPSSGANVLTF; V gene: TRBV27; CDR3 length: 19
CDR3 protein: CASSILPGAGYGYTF; V gene: TRBV19; CDR3 length: 15
CDR3 protein: CASSLVQASEQYF; V gene: TRBV7-9; CDR3 length: 13
CDR3 protein: CASNVRGGDEAFF; V gene: TRBV12-3/TRBV12-4; CDR3 length: 13
CDR3 protein: CASSLRREGEAFF; V gene: TRBV7-3; CDR3 length: 13
CDR3 protein: CASSLNPEGETIYF; V gene: TRBV7-8; CDR3 length: 14
CDR3 protein: CASSGLRTNYNEQFF; V gene: TRBV5-1; CDR3 length: 15
CDR3 protein: CASSLQEYEQYF; V gene: TRBV5-4; CDR3 length: 12
CDR3 protein: CASSLDRSPNTEAFF; V gene: TRBV11-2; CDR3 length: 15
CDR3 protein: CASSFGTVGNTIYF; V gene: TRBV11-2; CDR3 length: 14
CDR3 protein: CASSPRGSEQFF; V gene: TRBV3-1/TRBV3-2; CDR3 length: 12
CDR3 protein: CATSLGTGAGQPQHF; V gene: TRBV24-1; CDR3 length: 15
CDR3 protein: CATAAGGGDTQYF; V gene: TRBV24-1; CDR3 length: 13
CDR3 protein: CASSRTSTYNEQFF; V gene: TRBV5-4; CDR3 length: 14
CDR3 protein: CASSVNTGQGGLGETQYF; V gene: TRBV28; CDR3 length: 18
CDR3 protein: CASSLELGGYGYTF; V gene: TRBV7-2; CDR3 length: 14
CDR3 protein: CASSLGQGNTEAFF; V gene: TRBV11-2; CDR3 length: 14